The text below deals with one TCR beta chain. Antigen unknown. Data came from immunoSEQ multiplex PCR; TCRdb stores just in-frame clones and leaves some out. Of more than 95,000 clones in the sample, approximately 90% were seen once. Pooled samples include second doses given at about 4 or 12 weeks. The sample is drawn from a study of T cell responses to AZD1222 COVID-19 vaccine. CDR3 length: 16 residues. V was shortened by 4 bases and J by 0 bases, with 17 bases between the two germline ends. Germline CDR1 reads SGHKS; CDR2 reads YYEKEE (reference sequence). Overall study findings and caveats: The number of AZD1222 recipients seropositive at baseline was only six. Donor demographics were predominantly white British with a female majority; clonal diversity may be underestimated. Unmutated variant regions reportedly attract nearly half of all spike-specific TCRs.

The sequencing here drew on peripheral blood, taken 28 days after the second AZD1222 dose. The sequence was obtained from an adult who received the AZD1222 COVID-19 vaccine. V is TRBV5-5 and J is TRBJ2-7, with a possible D match to TRBD1 (6 bases). The DNA for the CDR3 is TGTGCCAGCAGCCGTTTTCGGGACACGAGCTCCTACGAGCAGTACTTC. This translates into CASSRFRDTSSYEQYF. The variable domain in full, completed from reference TRBV5-5 and TRBJ2-7, reads DAGVTQSPTHLIKTRGQQVTLRCSPISGHKSVSWYQQVLGQGPQFIFQYYEKEERGRGNFPDRFSARQFPNYSSELNVNALLLGDSALYLCASSRFRDTSSYEQYFGPGTRLTVT.